A selection of T cell receptor beta chains follows, all from one sample in a study of cytomegalovirus exposure and HLA in healthy donors. TCRdb's table, derived via immunoSEQ multiplex PCR, lists solely in-frame clones and lacks some. The repertoire holds roughly 130,000 clones, with about 90% as singletons. The source material was PBMCs. Source of these receptors: a man between 25 and 39 years old in good health and CMV-seronegative. Both conserved end residues are part of each CDR3. A D gene is named only where the DNA matches it firmly. Clone size is shown for a subset of rows, as once, few, many or a class of expanded clone.

>-|-|TRBV7-2|TRBJ1-4
TGTGCCAGCAGCTTAGGGTTGCAGGAAAAACTGTTTTTT
CASSLGLQEKLFF
>-|once|TRBV19|TRBJ2-1
TGTGCCAGTACCAAAGGGGCTTTGGGGAATGAGCAGTTCTTC
CASTKGALGNEQFF
>-|-|TRBV28|TRBJ2-1
TGTGCCAGCAGCTACAGGGTGAGCTCCTACAATGAGCAGTTCTTC
CASSYRVSSYNEQFF
>-|-|TRBV4-1|TRBJ2-4
TGCGCCAGCAGCCAAAGGGAGGAGTTCGTAGCCAAAAACATTCAGTACTTC
CASSQREEFVAKNIQYF
>TRBD2|-|TRBV27|TRBJ2-1
TGTGCCAGCACTCTCCTGGCGGGGGGTTTCTACAATGAGCAGTTCTTC
CASTLLAGGFYNEQFF
>TRBD1|-|TRBV27|TRBJ2-1
TGTGCCAGCAGACTAGGGACAGCCGACAATGAGCAGTTCTTC
CASRLGTADNEQFF
>-|-|TRBV2|TRBJ1-1
TGTGCCGAGGTGGACTTTCTTTTGGCTTTCTTT
CAEVDFLLAFF
>TRBD1|few|TRBV18|TRBJ1-1
TGTGCCAGCTCACCAAGGCAGGGGGGAAACACTGAAGCTTTCTTT
CASSPRQGGNTEAFF
>-|-|TRBV5-1|TRBJ2-1
TGCGCCAGCAGCTCCGACCCCGGGGTTTACAATGAGCAGTTCTTC
CASSSDPGVYNEQFF
>-|-|TRBV9|TRBJ2-1
TGTGCCAGCAGCTCCCGGAGGGACAATGAGCAGTTCTTC
CASSSRRDNEQFF
>-|-|TRBV5-6|TRBJ2-7
TGTGCCAGCAGCCCAACGGGGGTGCGGGAGCAGTACTTC
CASSPTGVREQYF
>-|few|TRBV7-3|TRBJ2-2
TGTGCCAGCAGCTTAACAGGGGCGACTGGGAACACCGGGGAGCTGTTTTTT
CASSLTGATGNTGELFF
>TRBD2|once|TRBV5-1|TRBJ2-1
TGCGCCAGCAGTGCCGGGGGGACGTTCTACAATGAGCAGTTCTTC
CASSAGGTFYNEQFF
>-|-|TRBV9|TRBJ1-1
TGTGCCAGCAGCGCCGGAGGGACTGAAGCTTTCTTT
CASSAGGTEAFF
>TRBD2|-|TRBV18|TRBJ2-3
TGTGCCAGCTCACCTAGCGGGGGCCCAGATACGCAGTATTTT
CASSPSGGPDTQYF